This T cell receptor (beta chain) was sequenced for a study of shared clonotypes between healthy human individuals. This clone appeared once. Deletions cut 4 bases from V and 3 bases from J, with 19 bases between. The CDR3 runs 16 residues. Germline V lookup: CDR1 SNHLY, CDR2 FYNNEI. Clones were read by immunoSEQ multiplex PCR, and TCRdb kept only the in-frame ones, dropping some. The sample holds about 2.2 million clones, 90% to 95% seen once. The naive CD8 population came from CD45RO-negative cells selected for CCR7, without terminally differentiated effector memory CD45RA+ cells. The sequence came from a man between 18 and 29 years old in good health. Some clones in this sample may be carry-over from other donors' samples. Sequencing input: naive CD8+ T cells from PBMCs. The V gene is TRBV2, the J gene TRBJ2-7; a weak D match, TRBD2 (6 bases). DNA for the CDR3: TGTGCCAGCAGTGTCTCCCCCTACGGGAGAGGCTACGAGCAGTACTTC. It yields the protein CASSVSPYGRGYEQYF.